The 4 T cell receptor beta chains reported below all come from one sample, sequenced in a study of cytomegalovirus exposure and HLA in healthy donors. PCR employed 60 Vbeta and 13 Jbeta primers. The data were produced by immunoSEQ multiplex PCR, yet TCRdb's version contains in-frame clones alone and is incomplete. This sample carries fewer than 80,000 clones, roughly 75% of them seen once, and the ten largest clones take 5% to 6.5%. Sequencing was performed on PBMCs. These receptors were obtained from a woman in her thirties in good health and CMV-seronegative.

In nucleotides, the CDR3 is TGTGCCAGCAGCTTGCCCCCAGGGGTAGAGACCCAGTACTTC. It codes for CASSLPPGVETQYF. The chain joins TRBV5-6 to TRBJ2-5; D perhaps matches TRBD1 (6 bases). Germline CDR1 reads SGHDT; CDR2 reads YYEEEE. Trimming took off 1 base at V and 4 bases at J, with 11 bases between the two ends. CDR3 length: 14 amino acids.

The chain carries TRBV7-6 and TRBJ2-1; D not certain. The V gene's germline CDR1 is SGHVS and CDR2 FNYEAQ. Trimming took off 1 base at V and 4 bases at J, with 5 bases between the two ends. The CDR3 has 13 amino acids. CDR3 sequence: CASSLVRYNEQFF. The CDR3 nucleotides are TGTGCCAGCAGCTTAGTCCGGTACAATGAGCAGTTCTTC.

The chain joins TRBV15 to TRBJ2-7; 7 bases fit TRBD2. Germline-derived CDR1 and CDR2 are LNHNV and YYDKDF (reference sequence). The trim removed 1 base at V and 5 bases at J, leaving 5 bases unmatched. This CDR3 region has 14 residues. The CDR3 region has the DNA TGTGCCACCAGCAGAGGGACTAGGTCGGACGAGCAGTACTTC. It codes for CATSRGTRSDEQYF.

The rearrangement uses TRBV5-6 and TRBJ2-1, with 7 bases matching TRBD2. V trimming: 1 base; J trimming: 1 base; junction bases outside the gene matches: 5. In germline, CDR1 is SGHDT, CDR2 YYEEEE. The CDR3 loop spans 16 amino acids. In nucleotides, the CDR3 is TGTGCCAGCAGCTTGTGGGGAGGGTGGTCCTACAATGAGCAGTTCTTC. Amino acid sequence: CASSLWGGWSYNEQFF.